The clone carrying this TCR beta chain is a singleton in its sample. RNA, once extracted, was reverse transcribed into cDNA for use as the sequencing template. The assay was immunoSEQ multiplex PCR, and TCRdb's table has in-frame clones only and misses some. The sample has 65,000 to 75,000 clones; 45% to 50% are singletons. The sample originates from a study of CD8+ T cells in alopecia areata. CDR3 length equals 14 residues. Germline V gives CDR1 SQVTM, CDR2 ANQGSEA. The clonotype was recovered from a human donor with alopecia areata. The chain combines TRBV29-1 with TRBJ2-3, with 9 bases lining up with TRBD1. The material sequenced was CD8+ T cells sorted from blood, taken at week 0. CDR3 amino acids: CSSTRQGDRDTQYF. The DNA for the CDR3 is TGCAGTTCGACCCGACAGGGGGATAGAGATACGCAGTATTTT.